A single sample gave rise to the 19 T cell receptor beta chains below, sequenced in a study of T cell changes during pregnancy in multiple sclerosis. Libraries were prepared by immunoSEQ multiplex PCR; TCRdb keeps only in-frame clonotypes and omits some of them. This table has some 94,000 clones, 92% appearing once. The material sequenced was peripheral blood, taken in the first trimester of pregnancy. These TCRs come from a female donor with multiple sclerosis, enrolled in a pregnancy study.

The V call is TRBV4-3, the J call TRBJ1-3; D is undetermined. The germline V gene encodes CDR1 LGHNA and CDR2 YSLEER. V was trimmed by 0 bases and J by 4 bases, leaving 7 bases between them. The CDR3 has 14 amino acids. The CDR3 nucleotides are TGCGCCAGCAGCCAAGACGTACAGGGAAACACCATATATTTT. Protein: CASSQDVQGNTIYF.

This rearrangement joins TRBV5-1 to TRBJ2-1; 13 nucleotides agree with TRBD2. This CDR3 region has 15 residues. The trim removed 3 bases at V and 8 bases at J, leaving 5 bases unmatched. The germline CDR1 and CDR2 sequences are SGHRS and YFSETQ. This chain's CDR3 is CASSSGLAGRDEQFF. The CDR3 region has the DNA TGCGCCAGCAGCTCGGGACTAGCGGGACGCGATGAGCAGTTCTTC. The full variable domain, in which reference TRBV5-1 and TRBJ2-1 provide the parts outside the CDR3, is KAGVTQTPRYLIKTRGQQVTLSCSPISGHRSVSWYQQTPGQGLQFLFEYFSETQRNKGNFPGRFSGRQFSNSRSEMNVSTLELGDSALYLCASSSGLAGRDEQFFGPGTRLTVL.

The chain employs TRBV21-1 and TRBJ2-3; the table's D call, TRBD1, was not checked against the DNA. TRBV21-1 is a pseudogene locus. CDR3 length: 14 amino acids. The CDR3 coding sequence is TGTGCCAGCAGCAAAGCGCAGGGCACAGATACGCAGTATTTT. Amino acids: CASSKAQGTDTQYF.

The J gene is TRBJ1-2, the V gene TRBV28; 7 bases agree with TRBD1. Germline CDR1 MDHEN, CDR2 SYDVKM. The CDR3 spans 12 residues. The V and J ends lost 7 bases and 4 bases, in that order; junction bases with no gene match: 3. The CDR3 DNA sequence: TGTGCCAGCACCACAGGGGTCTATGGCTACACCTTC. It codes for CASTTGVYGYTF.

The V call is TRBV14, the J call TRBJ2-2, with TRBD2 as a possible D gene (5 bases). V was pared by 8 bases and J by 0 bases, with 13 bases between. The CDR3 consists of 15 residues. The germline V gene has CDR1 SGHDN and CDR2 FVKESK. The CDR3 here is CASCGGPSNTGELFF. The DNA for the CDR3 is TGTGCCAGCTGCGGCGGGCCGTCGAACACCGGGGAGCTGTTTTTT.

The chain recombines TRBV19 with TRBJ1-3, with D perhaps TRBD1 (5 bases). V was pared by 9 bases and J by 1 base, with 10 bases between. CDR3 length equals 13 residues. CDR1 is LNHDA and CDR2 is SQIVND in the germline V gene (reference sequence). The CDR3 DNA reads TGTGCCAGCCTACCAGGGTCTGGAAACACCATATATTTT. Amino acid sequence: CASLPGSGNTIYF.

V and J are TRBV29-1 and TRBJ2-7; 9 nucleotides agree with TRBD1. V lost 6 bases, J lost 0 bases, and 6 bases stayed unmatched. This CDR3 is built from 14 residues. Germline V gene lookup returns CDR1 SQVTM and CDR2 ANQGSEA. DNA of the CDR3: TGCAGCGTCAAACCGGGACAGGGCTCCTACGAGCAGTACTTC. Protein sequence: CSVKPGQGSYEQYF.

DNA of the CDR3: TGTGCCTGGACTGTGACTAGCGGGGTCATCTACGAGCAGTACTTC. Its translation is CAWTVTSGVIYEQYF. The rearrangement links TRBV30 to TRBJ2-7; TRBD2 aligns across 11 bases. There are 15 residues in the CDR3. From germline, CDR1 is GTSNPN and CDR2 SVGIG (reference sequence). J gave up 3 bases and V 4 bases, and 8 bases lay outside the gene matches.

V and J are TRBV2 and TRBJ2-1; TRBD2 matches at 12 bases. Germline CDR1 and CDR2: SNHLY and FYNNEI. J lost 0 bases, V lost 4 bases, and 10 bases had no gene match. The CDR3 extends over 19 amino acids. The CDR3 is CASSVGGLAGPVSYNEQFF. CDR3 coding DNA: TGTGCCAGCAGTGTTGGAGGACTAGCGGGACCGGTCTCCTACAATGAGCAGTTCTTC.

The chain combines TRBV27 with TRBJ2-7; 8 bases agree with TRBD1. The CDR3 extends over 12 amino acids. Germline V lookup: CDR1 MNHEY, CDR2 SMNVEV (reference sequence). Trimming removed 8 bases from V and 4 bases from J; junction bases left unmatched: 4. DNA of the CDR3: TGTGCCAGCGGTCAGGGGGCTTACGAGCAGTACTTC. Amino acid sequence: CASGQGAYEQYF.

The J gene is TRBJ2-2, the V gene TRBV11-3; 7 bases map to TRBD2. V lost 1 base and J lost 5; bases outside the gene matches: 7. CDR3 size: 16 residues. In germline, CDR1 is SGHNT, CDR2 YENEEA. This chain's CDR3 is CASSLARGSWTGELFF. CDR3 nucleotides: TGTGCCAGCAGCTTAGCCCGCGGGAGCTGGACCGGGGAGCTGTTTTTT.

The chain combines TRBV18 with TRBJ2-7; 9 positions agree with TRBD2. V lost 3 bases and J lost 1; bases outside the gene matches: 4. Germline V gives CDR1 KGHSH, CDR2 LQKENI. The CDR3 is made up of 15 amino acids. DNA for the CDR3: TGTGCCAGCTCACCTGGCGGGGGGGTTTCCTACGAGCAGTACTTC. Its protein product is CASSPGGGVSYEQYF.

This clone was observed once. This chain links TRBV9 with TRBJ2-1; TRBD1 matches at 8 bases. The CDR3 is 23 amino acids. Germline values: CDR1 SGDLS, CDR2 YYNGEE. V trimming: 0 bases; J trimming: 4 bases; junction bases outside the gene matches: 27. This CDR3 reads CASSVASWKTGAPNVPLYNEQFF. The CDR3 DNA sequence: TGTGCCAGCAGCGTAGCGTCATGGAAGACAGGGGCCCCAAACGTTCCACTTTACAATGAGCAGTTCTTC.

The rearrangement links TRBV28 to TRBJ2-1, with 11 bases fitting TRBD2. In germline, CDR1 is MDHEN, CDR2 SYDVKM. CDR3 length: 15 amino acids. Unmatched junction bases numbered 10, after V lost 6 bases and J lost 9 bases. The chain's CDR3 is CASSPGGLAAPEQFF. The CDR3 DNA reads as TGTGCCAGCAGCCCTGGGGGACTAGCGGCGCCTGAGCAGTTCTTC.

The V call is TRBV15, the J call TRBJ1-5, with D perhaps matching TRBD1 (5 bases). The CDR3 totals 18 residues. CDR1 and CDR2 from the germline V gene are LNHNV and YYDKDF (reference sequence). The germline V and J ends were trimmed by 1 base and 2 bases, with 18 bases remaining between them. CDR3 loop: CATSRGLVIGGRNQPQHF. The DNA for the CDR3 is TGTGCCACCAGCAGAGGTCTCGTCATCGGGGGTCGCAATCAGCCCCAGCATTTT.

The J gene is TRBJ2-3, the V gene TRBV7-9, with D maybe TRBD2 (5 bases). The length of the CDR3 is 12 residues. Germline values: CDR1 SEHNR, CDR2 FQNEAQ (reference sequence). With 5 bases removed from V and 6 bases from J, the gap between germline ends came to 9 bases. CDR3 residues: CASSPGLDTQYF. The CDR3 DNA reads TGTGCCAGCAGCCCCGGACTCGATACGCAGTATTTT.

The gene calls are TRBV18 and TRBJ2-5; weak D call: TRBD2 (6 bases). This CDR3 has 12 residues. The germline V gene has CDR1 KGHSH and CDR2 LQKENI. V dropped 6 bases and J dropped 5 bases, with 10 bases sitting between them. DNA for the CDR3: TGTGCCAGCTCGCGGGACGCGGAGACCCAGTACTTC. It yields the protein CASSRDAETQYF.

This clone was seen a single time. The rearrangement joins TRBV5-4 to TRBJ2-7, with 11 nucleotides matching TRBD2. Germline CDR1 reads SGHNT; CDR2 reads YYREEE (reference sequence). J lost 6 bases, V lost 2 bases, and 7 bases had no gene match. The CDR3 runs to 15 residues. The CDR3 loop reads CASSLIAGGPSEQYF. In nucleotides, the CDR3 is TGTGCCAGCAGCTTAATAGCGGGAGGGCCGAGCGAGCAGTACTTC.

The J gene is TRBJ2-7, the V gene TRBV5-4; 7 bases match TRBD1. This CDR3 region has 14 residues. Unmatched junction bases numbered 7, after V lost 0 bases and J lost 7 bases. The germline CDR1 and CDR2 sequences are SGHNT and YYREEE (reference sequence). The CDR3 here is CASSLVTGTGEQYF. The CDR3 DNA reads TGTGCCAGCAGCTTGGTGACAGGGACGGGTGAGCAGTACTTC.